The rows below give T cell receptor beta chains drawn from one sample of a study of T cell repertoires in cytomegalovirus infection. TCRdb analysed the reads with MiXCR anew, one entry per CDR3 protein. Of approximately 500,000 distinct CDR3 sequences in the sample, roughly 10% were seen once. Sequencing used PBMCs. The origin of the receptors is a human donor in good health (CMV status not recorded). Some clones in this sample may be carry-over from other donors' samples. The CDR3 runs from the conserved cysteine through the conserved F or W. A D gene is named only where the DNA matches it firmly. A clone size is listed for some rows: how often the clone was seen (once, few, many), or a class if it is expanded.

v_gene,d_gene,abundance,j_gene,CDR3nt,CDR3aa
TRBV3-1,-,-,TRBJ1-5,TGTGCCAGCAGCCAAGATCAGCTTGGGAGTAGTGGTCAGCCCCAGCATTTT,CASSQDQLGSSGQPQHF
TRBV7-9,TRBD2,-,TRBJ2-3,TGTGCCAGCAGCCGGGGGGCAGATACGCAGTATTTT,CASSRGADTQYF
TRBV2,-,many,TRBJ2-1,TGTGCCAGCAGTGACCCCAGGAAATTGTATAGTGAGCAGTTCTTC,CASSDPRKLYSEQFF
TRBV3-1,-,-,TRBJ2-7,TGTGCCAGCAGCCAAGAAGGGAATTCGTACGAGCAGTACTTC,CASSQEGNSYEQYF
TRBV6-1,-,many,TRBJ1-4,TGTGCCAGCAGCCCCCTAGGGTGGGATGAAAAACTGTTTTTT,CASSPLGWDEKLFF
TRBV3-1,TRBD1,many,TRBJ1-2,TGTGCCAGCAGCCAATGGGGACAGGGGGCCTATGGCTACACCTTC,CASSQWGQGAYGYTF
TRBV7-2,TRBD2,many,TRBJ2-7,TGTGCCAGCAGCCCGGGACTAGCGGGCGAAAGGCAGTACTTC,CASSPGLAGERQYF
TRBV7-2,-,many,TRBJ1-2,TGTGCCAGCAGCTTAGAAGGGGGGAATTCCTATGGCTACACCTTC,CASSLEGGNSYGYTF
TRBV14,TRBD1,few,TRBJ1-6,TGTGCCAGCAGCCAAGAGGGCACAGGGGGCGGAAGAAATTCACCCCTCCACTTT,CASSQEGTGGGRNSPLHF
TRBV19,-,many,TRBJ2-1,TGTGCCAGTAGTCCGATGGCGGGACGAAGGGATAGCTCCTACAATGAGCAGTTCTTC,CASSPMAGRRDSSYNEQFF
TRBV18,-,-,TRBJ2-4,TGTGCCAGCTCACCTTCCGGGAAAAACATTCAGTACTTC,CASSPSGKNIQYF
TRBV5-1,TRBD1,few,TRBJ2-2,TGCGCCAGCAGCACCCGGGACAGGGTTACCGGGGAGCTGTTTTTT,CASSTRDRVTGELFF
TRBV24-1,-,few,TRBJ2-7,TGTGCCACCAGTGATTTGTACGGGTACGAGCAGTACTTC,CATSDLYGYEQYF
TRBV2,-,many,TRBJ2-3,TGTGCCAGTGAGGTTCCAGACACAGATACGCAGTATTTT,CASEVPDTDTQYF
TRBV9,TRBD2,many,TRBJ2-1,TGTGCCAGCAGCGTAGCGACTAGCGGGAGCGGGTACAATGAGCAGTTCTTC,CASSVATSGSGYNEQFF
TRBV20-1,TRBD1,few,TRBJ1-5,TGCAGTGCTCGAAAATTGGGGGGCTCCAGGGGGAATCAGCCCCAGCATTTT,CSARKLGGSRGNQPQHF
TRBV10-3,-,many,TRBJ2-1,TGTGCCATCAGTAAGGAATCAGGGGCACGGAATGAGCAGTTCTTC,CAISKESGARNEQFF
TRBV30,TRBD1,-,TRBJ1-2,TGTGCCTGGACCTGGGACAGGGAGAACTATGGCTACACCTTC,CAWTWDRENYGYTF
TRBV20-1,-,many,TRBJ1-2,TGCAGTGCTAGGCAGGCTGATAAGAAAGGCTACACCTTC,CSARQADKKGYTF
TRBV5-1,TRBD2,many,TRBJ2-1,TGCGCCAGCAGCGTCGGACTAGCGGGAGAGCAGTTCTTC,CASSVGLAGEQFF
TRBV19,-,few,TRBJ1-5,TGTGCCAGATACAGGGATCAGCCCCAGCATTTT,CARYRDQPQHF
TRBV5-1,-,many,TRBJ2-2,TGCGCCAGCAGCCCCGGGTCTGCCGCCACCGGGGAGCTGTTTTTT,CASSPGSAATGELFF
TRBV7-2,TRBD1,many,TRBJ1-5,TGTGCCAGCAGCTTAAGGGGAGGGGAGGGGGCCTCTTATAGCAATCAGCCCCAGCATTTT,CASSLRGGEGASYSNQPQHF
TRBV18,TRBD1,-,TRBJ2-5,TGTGCCAGCTCACCCCCGGACAGGGGTAGGACTGGAGGAGAGACCCAGTACTTC,CASSPPDRGRTGGETQYF
TRBV2,TRBD1,many,TRBJ2-7,TGTGCCAGCAGGGGCCACAGGGGCGAGCAGTACTTC,CASRGHRGEQYF
TRBV29-1,-,many,TRBJ1-2,TGCAGCGTTGACTGGCAGGGAGGCTACACCTTC,CSVDWQGGYTF
TRBV2,-,-,TRBJ2-7,TGTGCCAGCAGTGGAGACAGTACCTACGAGCAGTACTTC,CASSGDSTYEQYF
TRBV7-9,TRBD1,many,TRBJ2-5,TGTGCCAGCAACCGAGGAGGGCAGGGGGCAGGAGAGACCCAGTACTTC,CASNRGGQGAGETQYF
TRBV20-1,TRBD1,many,TRBJ2-1,TGCAGTGCTAGCGGTGGGCAGGGGGCGTACAATGAGCAGTTCTTC,CSASGGQGAYNEQFF
TRBV28,-,many,TRBJ2-5,TGTGCCAGCACTCTCCAGGGGGGCGGAGAGACCCAGTACTTC,CASTLQGGGETQYF
TRBV28,TRBD2,many,TRBJ2-7,TGTGCCAGCAGTCACATAGCGGGAGGTTACTACGAGCAGTACTTC,CASSHIAGGYYEQYF
TRBV20-1,TRBD1,many,TRBJ1-6,TGCAGTGCTACCCGGGACAGAGGCTCACCCCTCCACTTT,CSATRDRGSPLHF
TRBV18,TRBD2,few,TRBJ2-1,TGTGCCAGCTCACCGACTAGCGGGGTCGATGAGCAGTTCTTC,CASSPTSGVDEQFF
TRBV5-4,-,many,TRBJ2-3,TGTGCCAGCAGCGAGCCCGCCTCAGGGGCAGATACGCAGTATTTT,CASSEPASGADTQYF
TRBV5-5,TRBD2,many,TRBJ2-1,TGTGCCAGCAGCCTCGATAGCGGGGCTATATCCTACAATGAGCAGTTCTTC,CASSLDSGAISYNEQFF
TRBV27,-,many,TRBJ2-5,TGTGCCAGCAGCTTGACAGCAATCCAAGAGACCCAGTACTTC,CASSLTAIQETQYF
TRBV12-3/TRBV12-4,-,many,TRBJ1-2,TGTGCCAGCAGTTTAATTGCGGGGACGCCTAACTATGGCTACACCTTC,CASSLIAGTPNYGYTF
TRBV15,TRBD1,few,TRBJ1-2,TGTGCCACCAGCAGAGGGGACAGAAATCACTTAGATGGCTCCTACACCTTC,CATSRGDRNHLDGSYTF
TRBV4-1,-,few,TRBJ2-5,TGCGCCAGCAGCCATTGGGGACGGGAGTATGAGACCCAGTACTTC,CASSHWGREYETQYF
TRBV4-1,-,-,TRBJ2-1,TGCGCCAGCAGCCAAGACCCCGGGACTCCCTACAATGAGCAGTTCTTC,CASSQDPGTPYNEQFF
TRBV7-2,-,many,TRBJ1-2,TGTGCCAGCAGCTCGGCCAGGGGAGGCTACACCTTC,CASSSARGGYTF
TRBV5-1,-,-,TRBJ2-3,TGCGCCAGCAGCTTGGGACAGACCGCTTGGGATACGCAGTATTTT,CASSLGQTAWDTQYF
TRBV6-5,-,-,TRBJ2-3,TGTGCCAGCAGCTATTCCCCACGCTTCACAGATACGCAGTATTTT,CASSYSPRFTDTQYF
TRBV15,TRBD1,few,TRBJ1-6,TGTGCCACCAGCAAAGACAGGGGTATGGATTCACCCCTCCACTTT,CATSKDRGMDSPLHF
TRBV19,-,many,TRBJ2-7,TGTGCCAGTAAACAGGCAGAGAGCTCCTACGAGCAGTACTTC,CASKQAESSYEQYF
TRBV28,-,-,TRBJ2-7,TGTGCCAGCAGGGGGGGTGGGGTCTACGAGCAGTACTTC,CASRGGGVYEQYF
TRBV10-1,TRBD2,many,TRBJ2-7,TGCGCCAGCAGTGACCAACTAGCGGGGGATCCCTACGAGCAGTACTTC,CASSDQLAGDPYEQYF
TRBV2,-,few,TRBJ1-1,TGTGCCAGCAACGGGCGGGCCGAAGCTTTCTTT,CASNGRAEAFF
TRBV4-2,-,many,TRBJ1-1,TGTGCCAGCAGCCCGGGGGCCGTACCGAACACTGAAGCTTTCTTT,CASSPGAVPNTEAFF
TRBV15,-,-,TRBJ1-4,TGTGCCACCAGCAGATGCCTCGGCCGGGCCGGGATCGATCGTGAAAAACTGTTTTTT,CATSRCLGRAGIDREKLFF
TRBV7-8,TRBD1,many,TRBJ1-4,TGTGCCAGCAGTATACCGGGACAGGGTCCCCGAAGGTTTAGTGAAAAACTGTTTTTT,CASSIPGQGPRRFSEKLFF
TRBV4-1,TRBD1,few,TRBJ1-5,TGCGCCAGCAGCCAAGGGACAATAACCCGGGACAGGCAGCATTTT,CASSQGTITRDRQHF
TRBV3-1,-,many,TRBJ1-1,TGTGCCAGCAGCCCTACGGGGGTGACGAACACTGAAGCTTTCTTT,CASSPTGVTNTEAFF
TRBV19,TRBD1,few,TRBJ2-1,TGTGCCAGCAGAGACAGGGCCTATACCGCCTCCTACAATGAGCAGTTCTTC,CASRDRAYTASYNEQFF
TRBV10-3,-,many,TRBJ1-4,TGTGCCGTTAGGACTAATGAAAAACTGTTTTTT,CAVRTNEKLFF
TRBV2,TRBD2,-,TRBJ2-3,TGTGCCAGCAAGCCGGGACTAGGGAGATCAGATACGCAGTATTTT,CASKPGLGRSDTQYF
TRBV7-9,-,many,TRBJ1-6,TGTGCCAGCAGCTTAGTTCTGGGGGATTCACCCCTCCACTTT,CASSLVLGDSPLHF
TRBV6-1,TRBD1,many,TRBJ2-3,TGTGCCAGCAGCCCGGACAGGGGGCGAGATACGCAGTATTTT,CASSPDRGRDTQYF
TRBV20-1,-,-,TRBJ1-2,TGCAGTGCTAGTAGGGGACCCAACTATGGCTACACCTTC,CSASRGPNYGYTF
TRBV20-1,TRBD1,-,TRBJ1-5,TGCAGTGCTAGGGGACAGGGGGGTGAGCCCCAGCATTTT,CSARGQGGEPQHF